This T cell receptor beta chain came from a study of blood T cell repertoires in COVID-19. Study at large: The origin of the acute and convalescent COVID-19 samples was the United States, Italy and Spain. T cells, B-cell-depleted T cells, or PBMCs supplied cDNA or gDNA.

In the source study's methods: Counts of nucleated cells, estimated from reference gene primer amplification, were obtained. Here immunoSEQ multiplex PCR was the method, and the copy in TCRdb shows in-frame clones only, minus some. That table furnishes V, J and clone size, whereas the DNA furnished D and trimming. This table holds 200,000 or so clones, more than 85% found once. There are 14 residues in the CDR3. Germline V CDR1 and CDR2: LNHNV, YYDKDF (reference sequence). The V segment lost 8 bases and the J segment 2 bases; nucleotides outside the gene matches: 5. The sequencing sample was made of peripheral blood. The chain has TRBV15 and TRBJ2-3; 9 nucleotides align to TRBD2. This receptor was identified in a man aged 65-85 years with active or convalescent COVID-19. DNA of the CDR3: TGTGCCACCTCGGCTAGCGGGACCACAGATACGCAGTATTTT. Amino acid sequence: CATSASGTTDTQYF. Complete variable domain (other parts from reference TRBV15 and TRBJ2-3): DAMVIQNPRYQVTQFGKPVTLSCSQTLNHNVMYWYQQKSSQAPKLLFHYYDKDFNNEADTPDNFQSRRPNTSFCFLDIRSPGLGDTAMYLCATSASGTTDTQYFGPGTRLTVL.